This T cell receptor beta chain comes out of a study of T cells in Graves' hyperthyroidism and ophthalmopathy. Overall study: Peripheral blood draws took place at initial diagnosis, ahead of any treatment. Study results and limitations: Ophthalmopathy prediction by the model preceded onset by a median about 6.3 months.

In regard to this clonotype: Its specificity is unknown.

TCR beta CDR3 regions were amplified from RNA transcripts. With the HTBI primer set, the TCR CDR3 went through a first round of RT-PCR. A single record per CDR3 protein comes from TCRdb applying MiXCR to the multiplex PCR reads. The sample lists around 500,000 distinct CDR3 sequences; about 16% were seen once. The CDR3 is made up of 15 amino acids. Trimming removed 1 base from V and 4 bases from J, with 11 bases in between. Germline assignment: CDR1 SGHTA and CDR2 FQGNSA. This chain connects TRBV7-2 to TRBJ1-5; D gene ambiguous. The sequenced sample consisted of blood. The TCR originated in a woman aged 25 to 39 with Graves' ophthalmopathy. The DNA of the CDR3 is TGTGCCAGCAGCTTAGGGGGAAAACCAAATCAGCCCCAGCATTTT. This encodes CASSLGGKPNQPQHF. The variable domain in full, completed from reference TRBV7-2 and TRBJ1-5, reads GAGVSQSPSNKVTEKGKDVELRCDPISGHTALYWYRQSLGQGLEFLIYFQGNSAPDKSGLPSDRFSAERTGGSVSTLTIQRTQQEDSAVYLCASSLGGKPNQPQHFGDGTRLSIL.